Each of the 26 T cell receptor beta chains below was sequenced from the same sample in a study of T-cell memory formation after mild COVID-19. TCRdb analysed the 5' RACE reads with MiXCR anew, one entry per CDR3 protein. The sample has approximately 170,000 distinct CDR3 sequences, 10% to 15% seen once. The source material was PBMCs or a T cell subset sorted from them (not recorded which). These receptors were collected from a man between 18 and 29 years old who had mild COVID-19 (a few samples of this study predate the infection). Cell type and time point are not known.

The chain carries TRBV11-1 and TRBJ1-1; D is ambiguous. Germline V CDR1 and CDR2: SGHAT, FQDESV (reference sequence). The germline V and J ends were trimmed by 3 bases and 7 bases, with 9 bases remaining between them. The CDR3 runs 12 residues. CDR3 in DNA: TGTGCCAGCAGCTTCAAACCCAATGAAGCTTTCTTT. This sequence encodes CASSFKPNEAFF.

This clonotype was found many times. The chain couples TRBV5-1 to TRBJ2-5, with TRBD2 identical over 10 bases. Germline CDR1 is SGHRS and CDR2 is YFSETQ. The CDR3 runs 14 residues. V was pared by 0 bases and J by 4 bases, with 0 bases of the junction left unmatched. The CDR3 region is CASSLGTSGETQYF. CDR3 bases: TGCGCCAGCAGCTTGGGGACTAGCGGAGAGACCCAGTACTTC.

This clonotype was counted a few times. The chain combines TRBV7-2 with TRBJ1-2; TRBD1 agrees at 8 bases. This CDR3 is 14 amino acids long. Germline V gene sequence: CDR1 SGHTA, CDR2 FQGNSA. Trimming cost V 1 base and J 4 bases; bases outside gene matches: 2. This CDR3 is CASSLDRGSYGYTF. The CDR3 DNA reads TGTGCCAGCAGCTTAGACAGGGGGAGCTATGGCTACACCTTC.

This sequence joins TRBV5-1 and TRBJ2-7, with D possibly matching TRBD1 (6 bases). The CDR3 has 13 residues. CDR1 and CDR2 from the germline V gene are SGHRS and YFSETQ. Trimming cost V 3 bases and J 3 bases, with 10 bases left between them. CDR3 in DNA: TGCGCCAGCAGCTCGACAGGATTCTACGAGCAGTACTTC. Translating it yields CASSSTGFYEQYF.

This clonotype has a handful of counts. J is TRBJ2-4 and V is TRBV19, with D uncertain. CDR1 is LNHDA, CDR2 SQIVND, per germline (reference sequence). Trimming removed 1 base from V and 0 bases from J, with 10 bases in between. This CDR3 comprises 16 residues. CDR3 region: CASSIGLSQAKNIQYF. DNA of the CDR3: TGTGCCAGTAGTATAGGACTGAGTCAAGCCAAAAACATTCAGTACTTC.

V gene TRBV7-2 combines with J gene TRBJ2-3; a weak D match, TRBD1 (5 bases). V was shortened by 5 bases and J by 0 bases, with 15 bases between the two germline ends. CDR1 is SGHTA, CDR2 FQGNSA, per germline. The CDR3 extends over 16 amino acids. The chain's CDR3 is CASSPLGVFSTDTQYF. In DNA form, the CDR3 reads TGTGCCAGCAGCCCGCTAGGGGTGTTTAGCACAGATACGCAGTATTTT. Supplemented by reference TRBV7-2 and TRBJ2-3, the full variable domain reads GAGVSQSPSNKVTEKGKDVELRCDPISGHTALYWYRQSLGQGLEFLIYFQGNSAPDKSGLPSDRFSAERTGGSVSTLTIQRTQQEDSAVYLCASSPLGVFSTDTQYFGPGTRLTVL.

The chain links TRBV12-3 or TRBV12-4 to TRBJ1-1; D call uncertain. The CDR3 length is 15 residues. V was cut by 1 base and J by 4 bases, with 13 bases left in between. CDR3 in DNA: TGTGCCAGCAGTTTAGGGTCGGGGAGAAGCACTGAAGCTTTCTTT. Its translation: CASSLGSGRSTEAFF.

There are many counts of this clonotype. V is TRBV20-1 and J is TRBJ2-1, with TRBD2 identical over 8 bases. V shed 3 bases and J 2 bases; nucleotides not matched to a gene: 0. Per germline, CDR1 DFQATT and CDR2 SNEGSKA (reference sequence). The CDR3 has 13 residues. CDR3 nucleotide sequence: TGCAGTGCTAGCGGGGGGGCCTACAATGAGCAGTTCTTC. Its protein product is CSASGGAYNEQFF.

This clonotype was recorded at least ten times. The J gene is TRBJ2-4, the V gene TRBV28; 7 nucleotides line up with TRBD1. The germline CDR1 and CDR2 sequences are MDHEN and SYDVKM. After removal of 3 bases from V and 3 bases from J, the junction contained 8 bases not matched to a gene. The length of the CDR3 is 16 residues. The CDR3 is CASSFEGAVVKNIQYF. The CDR3 coding sequence is TGTGCCAGCAGTTTCGAGGGGGCGGTGGTCAAAAACATTCAGTACTTC. Based on the CDR3 plus reference TRBV28 and TRBJ2-4, the full variable domain is DVKVTQSSRYLVKRTGEKVFLECVQDMDHENMFWYRQDPGLGLRLIYFSYDVKMKEKGDIPEGYSVSREKKERFSLILESASTNQTSMYLCASSFEGAVVKNIQYFGAGTRLSVL.

This clonotype was seen only a few times. The genes are TRBV29-1 and TRBJ2-5; possibly TRBD1 for D (5 bases). This CDR3 contains 12 residues. CDR1 and CDR2 from the germline V gene are SQVTM and ANQGSEA. V shed 5 bases and J shed 0 bases, with 7 bases lying between them. This chain's CDR3 is CSVLTDQETQYF. The CDR3 DNA is TGCAGCGTTTTGACAGACCAAGAGACCCAGTACTTC. Filled out from reference TRBV29-1 and TRBJ2-5, the complete variable domain reads SAVISQKPSRDICQRGTSLTIQCQVDSQVTMMFWYRQQPGQSLTLIATANQGSEATYESGFVIDKFPISRPNLTFSTLTVSNMSPEDSSIYLCSVLTDQETQYFGPGTRLLVL.

CDR3 in amino acids: CASSFGDYGYTF. As DNA, the CDR3 is TGTGCCAGCAGCTTTGGTGACTATGGCTACACCTTC. The V call is TRBV7-9, the J call TRBJ1-2; unclear D gene. The CDR3 sequence is 12 residues long. V lost 3 bases, J lost 3 bases, and 5 bases lay in between. Germline V lookup: CDR1 SEHNR, CDR2 FQNEAQ (reference sequence).

The V and J genes are TRBV7-2 and TRBJ2-7, with no clear D. Germline loops: CDR1 SGHTA, CDR2 FQGNSA. The CDR3 contains 13 residues. V lost 5 bases, J lost 3 bases, and 11 bases lay in between. The CDR3 bases are TGTGCCAGCAGCCCCCATGAGTACTACGAGCAGTACGTC. Its translation: CASSPHEYYEQYV.

Only a few counts were recorded for this clonotype. V gene TRBV7-2 combines with J gene TRBJ2-7; D call uncertain. Germline CDR1 reads SGHTA; CDR2 reads FQGNSA. The CDR3 runs 14 residues. Deletions cut 5 bases from V and 0 bases from J, with 11 bases between. The CDR3 is CASSPQSSSYEQYF. The CDR3 coding sequence is TGTGCCAGCAGCCCCCAGAGTTCCTCCTACGAGCAGTACTTC.

This clonotype was detected only a few times. V and J are TRBV4-3 and TRBJ2-3; possibly TRBD2 for D (5 bases). In germline, CDR1 is LGHNA, CDR2 YSLEER. CDR3 length: 13 amino acids. With 1 base removed from V and 4 bases from J, the gap between germline ends came to 6 bases. This chain's CDR3 is CASSQGGSDTQYF. The CDR3 DNA reads TGCGCCAGCAGCCAAGGAGGGTCAGATACGCAGTATTTT.

The rearrangement uses TRBV12-3 or TRBV12-4 and TRBJ1-5; 7 bases line up with TRBD1. CDR3 length: 15 amino acids. Trimming at V came to 7 bases and at J to 0 bases, leaving 6 bases not matched to a gene. CDR3 sequence reads: CASTHRGLSNQPQHF. DNA for the CDR3: TGTGCCAGCACCCACAGGGGCCTTAGCAATCAGCCCCAGCATTTT.

The sample holds a few counts of this clonotype. The gene calls are TRBV4-1 and TRBJ2-5; D unresolved. The germline V gene has CDR1 MGHRA and CDR2 YSYEKL. The length of the CDR3 is 18 residues. V was trimmed by 1 base and J by 4 bases, leaving 22 bases between them. CDR3 residues: CASSQVNLGFQKGETQYF. The CDR3 DNA reads TGCGCCAGCAGCCAAGTCAATTTGGGGTTTCAGAAAGGAGAGACCCAGTACTTC.

The chain joins TRBV7-2 to TRBJ1-2; 9 nucleotides line up with TRBD1. The CDR3 has 16 residues. The germline V gene encodes CDR1 SGHTA and CDR2 FQGNSA. V trimming: 0 bases; J trimming: 4 bases; junction bases outside the gene matches: 6. CDR3 nucleotide sequence: TGTGCCAGCAGCTTAGCTCGCGGGACAGGGATCTATGGCTACACCTTC. It translates to CASSLARGTGIYGYTF. Combining the CDR3 with reference TRBV7-2 and TRBJ1-2 gives the whole variable domain GAGVSQSPSNKVTEKGKDVELRCDPISGHTALYWYRQSLGQGLEFLIYFQGNSAPDKSGLPSDRFSAERTGGSVSTLTIQRTQQEDSAVYLCASSLARGTGIYGYTFGSGTRLTVV.

The chain combines TRBV12-3 or TRBV12-4 with TRBJ2-7; 9 bases match TRBD2. The CDR3 is 16 amino acids. The junction had 10 bases not matched to a gene; V was cut back by 4 bases and J by 3 bases. CDR3 bases: TGTGCCAGCAGTTCTCTAAGTAGCGGGGGACACTACGAGCAGTACTTC. It specifies CASSSLSSGGHYEQYF.

The rearrangement uses TRBV7-2 and TRBJ1-1; 8 bases match TRBD1. Germline loops: CDR1 SGHTA, CDR2 FQGNSA. CDR3 length equals 14 residues. V lost 3 bases to trimming and J lost 9 bases; unmatched junction nucleotides: 9. The CDR3 sequence is CASSFAGTGRQAFF. CDR3 DNA sequence: TGTGCCAGCAGCTTCGCCGGGACAGGCCGTCAAGCTTTCTTT.

This clonotype has more than one count but fewer than ten. The V gene is TRBV7-2, the J gene TRBJ2-7; weak D call: TRBD1 (6 bases). The CDR3 has 13 residues. The V end lost 2 bases, the J end lost 3 bases, and 8 bases lay between the germline ends. Germline V CDR1 and CDR2: SGHTA, FQGNSA. Here the CDR3 reads CASSLSGVYEQYV. CDR3 DNA sequence: TGTGCCAGCAGCTTATCAGGGGTCTACGAGCAGTACGTC.

The rearrangement uses TRBV20-1 and TRBJ2-1; TRBD2 is a possible D gene (6 bases). The germline CDR1 and CDR2 sequences are DFQATT and SNEGSKA (reference sequence). Deletions cut 1 base from V and 0 bases from J, with 13 bases between. The CDR3 length is 16 residues. The DNA of the CDR3 is TGCAGTGCTAGAGTGCGGACTACGAGCTCCTACAATGAGCAGTTCTTC. Amino acids: CSARVRTTSSYNEQFF.

Only a few counts were recorded for this clonotype. The chain uses TRBV6-2 or TRBV6-3 and TRBJ2-5; 8 nucleotides agree with TRBD2. Germline values: CDR1 MNHEY, CDR2 SVGEGT. CDR3 length: 19 residues. V was pared by 6 bases and J by 5 bases, with 23 bases of the junction left unmatched. The chain's CDR3 is CASRQSSAGTSGLSETQYF. CDR3 bases: TGTGCCAGCAGGCAATCCTCCGCGGGGACTAGTGGCCTCTCGGAGACCCAGTACTTC.

This clonotype was counted between two and nine times. The rearrangement uses TRBV5-4 and TRBJ1-5, with unresolved D. CDR3 size: 14 residues. V lost 0 bases, J lost 5 bases, and 9 bases lay in between. Germline loops: CDR1 SGHNT, CDR2 YYREEE (reference sequence). CDR3 DNA sequence: TGTGCCAGCAGCTTGGAAGGGTCCGATCAGCCCCAGCATTTT. Its protein is CASSLEGSDQPQHF.

The chain combines TRBV5-1 with TRBJ1-4, with TRBD1 as a possible D gene (5 bases). Germline-derived CDR1 and CDR2 are SGHRS and YFSETQ. V dropped 0 bases and J dropped 1 base, with 10 bases sitting between them. The CDR3 is 16 residues long. The chain's CDR3 is CASSLVGGGTNEKLFF. The CDR3 DNA reads TGCGCCAGCAGCTTGGTTGGTGGGGGAACTAATGAAAAACTGTTTTTT. Full variable domain (missing parts from reference TRBV5-1 and TRBJ1-4): KAGVTQTPRYLIKTRGQQVTLSCSPISGHRSVSWYQQTPGQGLQFLFEYFSETQRNKGNFPGRFSGRQFSNSRSEMNVSTLELGDSALYLCASSLVGGGTNEKLFFGSGTQLSVL.

In its sample, this clonotype was seen a few times. The chain recombines TRBV21-1 with TRBJ2-5; TRBD2, the table's D call, was not compared with the DNA. TRBV21-1 is reported as a pseudogene. The CDR3 has 24 residues. The CDR3 protein is CASSKVSGGNRLAGFICEMETQYF. The CDR3 DNA reads TGTGCCAGCAGCAAGGTCAGCGGTGGAAATCGACTAGCGGGATTTATTTGTGAGATGGAGACCCAGTACTTC.

This clonotype was detected a few times. This chain uses TRBV7-9 with TRBJ2-3; D is uncertain. Trimming removed 0 bases at V and 4 bases at J, with 17 bases between. This CDR3 has 17 amino acids. Germline CDR1 is SEHNR and CDR2 is FQNEAQ (reference sequence). CDR3 amino acids: CASSLAEAAHSPDTQYF. The CDR3 bases are TGTGCCAGCAGCTTAGCAGAGGCCGCCCACAGCCCAGATACGCAGTATTTT.